This T cell receptor beta chain was recovered during a study of blood T cell repertoires in COVID-19. Turning to the study itself: From the United States, Italy and Spain came samples of acute and convalescent COVID-19. Nucleic acid was either cDNA or gDNA, and it came from T cells, B-cell-depleted T cells, or PBMCs.

Comments on this clone: The sample holds other DNA sequences that translate to the same CDR3.

V trimming: 4 bases; J trimming: 8 bases; junction bases outside the gene matches: 4. Germline lookup yields CDR1 LNHDA and CDR2 SQIVND (reference sequence). The CDR3 loop spans 13 amino acids. TCRdb keeps only in-frame clones here, not all; method: immunoSEQ multiplex PCR. The table has roughly 570,000 clones, around 90% seen once; the top ten hold less than 9%. The material sequenced was peripheral blood. The sequence came from a woman in her fifties or sixties with COVID-19, enrolled during active disease. V and J are TRBV19 and TRBJ1-4; TRBD1 agrees at 7 bases. Here the CDR3 reads CASSTQGDEKLFF. The CDR3 nucleotides read TGTGCCAGTAGTACGCAGGGGGACGAAAAACTGTTTTTT. Supplemented by reference TRBV19 and TRBJ1-4, the full variable domain reads DGGITQSPKYLFRKEGQNVTLSCEQNLNHDAMYWYRQDPGQGLRLIYYSQIVNDFQKGDIAEGYSVSREKKESFPLTVTSAQKNPTAFYLCASSTQGDEKLFFGSGTQLSVL.